This TCR beta chain was profiled in a study of control samples from healthy donors and cancer patients. The repertoire was sequenced with immunoSEQ multiplex PCR; TCRdb's copy has only in-frame clones and lacks some. The sample includes roughly 130,000 clones, roughly 92% of them seen just once. V lost 2 bases, J lost 4 bases, and 6 bases stayed unmatched. The CDR3 sequence is 16 residues long. The germline V gene has CDR1 SGHNT and CDR2 YYREEE (reference sequence). The sample taken for sequencing was blood. This sequence originates from a man under 40 in good health. This chain links TRBV5-4 with TRBJ2-2; TRBD2 aligns across 9 bases. The CDR3: CASSFSGRGGTGELFF. CDR3 sequence (DNA): TGTGCCAGCAGCTTTAGCGGGAGAGGTGGCACCGGGGAGCTGTTTTTT.